Below are 9 T cell receptor beta chains sequenced from a single sample in a study of identical twins (dated by TCRdb to 2015 to 2016). Libraries were built with 5' RACE. The data were produced on an Illumina HiSeq 2000. TCRdb reprocessing: public reads trimmed at Q25 with fastp, clones called with MiXCR, in-frame beta chains kept. Under each unique CDR3 protein, matching rows form one entry showing the most common genes and DNA. The sample table holds 1.5 million to 2 million distinct CDR3 sequences, of which under 35% were seen once. The ten largest account for around 0.3% of the sample. The sequenced material came from cord blood. Receptors were obtained from a newborn girl in good health.

This clonotype turned up a few times. V usage is TRBV27 and J usage is TRBJ2-7; TRBD2 agrees at 11 bases. The germline V gene encodes CDR1 MNHEY and CDR2 SMNVEV (reference sequence). The CDR3 runs to 16 residues. J gave up 2 bases and V 2 bases, and 5 bases lay outside the gene matches. CDR3 protein: CASSLHLAGGAYEQYF. DNA for the CDR3: TGTGCCAGCAGTTTACATCTAGCGGGAGGCGCCTACGAGCAGTACTTC.

This chain joins TRBV3-1 and TRBJ2-1; TRBD1 agrees at 8 bases. The CDR3 runs to 14 residues. V lost 1 base to trimming and J lost 10 bases; unmatched junction nucleotides: 6. In germline, CDR1 is LGHDT, CDR2 YNNKEL (reference sequence). As DNA, the CDR3 is TGTGCCAGCAGCCAAGGGACAGGGACCGGCGAGCAGTTCTTC. The encoded protein is CASSQGTGTGEQFF.

J is TRBJ2-3 and V is TRBV7-2, with 7 bases identical to TRBD1. V lost 0 bases, J lost 4 bases, and 4 bases stayed unmatched. From germline, CDR1 is SGHTA and CDR2 FQGNSA. The CDR3 covers 15 residues. CDR3 DNA: TGTGCCAGCAGCTTAGCAGGGGGCGCCGCAGATACGCAGTATTTT. It yields the protein CASSLAGGAADTQYF. Variable domain in full (rest from reference TRBV7-2 and TRBJ2-3): GAGVSQSPSNKVTEKGKDVELRCDPISGHTALYWYRQSLGQGLEFLIYFQGNSAPDKSGLPSDRFSAERTGGSVSTLTIQRTQQEDSAVYLCASSLAGGAADTQYFGPGTRLTVL.

V and J are TRBV10-3 and TRBJ1-2; TRBD1 aligns across 7 bases. V lost 6 bases and J lost 4; bases outside the gene matches: 8. The CDR3 is 14 residues long. CDR1 and CDR2 (germline): ENHRY, SYGVKD. The CDR3 sequence is CAISAQQGSYGYTF. The CDR3, as DNA: TGTGCCATCAGCGCGCAACAGGGGTCCTATGGCTACACCTTC.

This clonotype came up a few times. This sequence joins TRBV29-1 and TRBJ2-7; D is perhaps TRBD2 (6 bases). With 7 bases removed from V and 7 bases from J, the gap between germline ends came to 14 bases. Looked up from germline, CDR1 is SQVTM and CDR2 is ANQGSEA. The length of the CDR3 is 11 residues. CDR3 DNA: TGCAGCGCCTCTGGCGGGACGGAGCAGTACTTC. Its translation: CSASGGTEQYF.

This clonotype was observed many times. V is TRBV5-1 and J is TRBJ2-7; possible D gene TRBD2, 5 bases. The CDR3 length is 14 residues. In germline, CDR1 is SGHRS, CDR2 YFSETQ. Trimming left V 1 base short and J 2 bases short, with 10 bases between. The CDR3 region is CASSLSRDTYEQYF. The CDR3 DNA is TGCGCCAGCAGCTTGTCGAGGGATACCTACGAGCAGTACTTC.

The sample holds a few counts of this clonotype. J is TRBJ1-6 and V is TRBV20-1; 10 bases agree with TRBD1. CDR1 is DFQATT and CDR2 is SNEGSKA in the germline V gene (reference sequence). The V gene end was trimmed by 1 base and the J gene end by 5 bases; junction bases not matched to a gene: 5. This CDR3 has 16 residues. CDR3: CSARALGTGDNSPLHF. CDR3 nucleotide sequence: TGCAGTGCTAGAGCCCTCGGGACAGGGGATAATTCACCCCTCCACTTT.

The chain has TRBV7-2 and TRBJ2-3; D is perhaps TRBD2 (6 bases). Trimming took 5 bases from V and 8 from J, leaving 20 bases between them. The CDR3 length is 15 residues. CDR1 and CDR2 (germline): SGHTA, FQGNSA. DNA of the CDR3: TGTGCCAGCAGCACAGAGGTGGGCCGGAGGGGTACGCAGTATTTT. It yields the protein CASSTEVGRRGTQYF.

This chain links TRBV12-3 or TRBV12-4 with TRBJ2-3; tentative D call: TRBD2 (5 bases). V dropped 6 bases and J dropped 3 bases, with 16 bases sitting between them. The CDR3 consists of 15 residues. The CDR3 reads CASSRGPLGTDTQYF. The DNA of the CDR3 is TGTGCCAGCAGCCGGGGTCCCCTAGGGACAGATACGCAGTATTTT.